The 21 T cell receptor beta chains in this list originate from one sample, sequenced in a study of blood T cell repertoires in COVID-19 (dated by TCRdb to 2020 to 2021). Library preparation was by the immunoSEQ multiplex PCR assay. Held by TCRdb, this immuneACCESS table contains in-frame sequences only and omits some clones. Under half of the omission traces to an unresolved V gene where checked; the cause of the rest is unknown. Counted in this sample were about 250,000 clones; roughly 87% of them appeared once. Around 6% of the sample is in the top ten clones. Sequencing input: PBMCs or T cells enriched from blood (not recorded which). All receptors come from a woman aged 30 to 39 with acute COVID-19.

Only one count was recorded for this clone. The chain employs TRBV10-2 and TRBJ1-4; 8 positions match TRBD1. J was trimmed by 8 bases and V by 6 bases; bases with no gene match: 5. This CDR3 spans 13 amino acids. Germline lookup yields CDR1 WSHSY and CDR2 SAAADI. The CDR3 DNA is TGCGCCAGCAGGGACAGGGTCGGCGAAAAACTGTTTTTT. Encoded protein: CASRDRVGEKLFF.

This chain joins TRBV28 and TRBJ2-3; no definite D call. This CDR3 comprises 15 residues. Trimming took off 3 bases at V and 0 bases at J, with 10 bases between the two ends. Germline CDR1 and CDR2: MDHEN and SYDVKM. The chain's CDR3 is CASSFHGDSTDTQYF. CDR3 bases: TGTGCCAGCAGTTTCCACGGAGATAGCACAGATACGCAGTATTTT.

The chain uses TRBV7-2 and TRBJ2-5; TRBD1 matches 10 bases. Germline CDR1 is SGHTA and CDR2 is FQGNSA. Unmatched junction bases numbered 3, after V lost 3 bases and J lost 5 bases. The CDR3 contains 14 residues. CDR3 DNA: TGTGCCAGCAGCTTCGACAGGGGGCGGGAGACCCAGTACTTC. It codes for CASSFDRGRETQYF.

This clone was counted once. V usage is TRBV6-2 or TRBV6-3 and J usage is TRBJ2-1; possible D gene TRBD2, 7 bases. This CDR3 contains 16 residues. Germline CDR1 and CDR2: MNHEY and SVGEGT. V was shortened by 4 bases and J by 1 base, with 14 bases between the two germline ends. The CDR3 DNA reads TGTGCCAGCAGTTTCACAGGGAGGGGATCCTACAATGAGCAGTTCTTC. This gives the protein CASSFTGRGSYNEQFF.

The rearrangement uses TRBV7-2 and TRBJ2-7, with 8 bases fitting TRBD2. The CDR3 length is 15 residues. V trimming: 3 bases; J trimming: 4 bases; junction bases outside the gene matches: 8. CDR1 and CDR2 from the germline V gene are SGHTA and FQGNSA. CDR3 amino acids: CASSLIRAGAYEQYF. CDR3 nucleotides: TGTGCCAGCAGCTTGATACGAGCGGGAGCGTACGAGCAGTACTTC.

This CDR3 reads CASSLIMGGFAYEQYF. The DNA for the CDR3 is TGTGCCAGCAGCTTAATCATGGGGGGGTTCGCCTACGAGCAGTACTTC. The chain combines TRBV7-2 with TRBJ2-7; 7 nucleotides match TRBD2. Germline CDR1 reads SGHTA; CDR2 reads FQGNSA. The CDR3 contains 16 residues. The V segment lost 2 bases and the J segment 2 bases; nucleotides outside the gene matches: 9.

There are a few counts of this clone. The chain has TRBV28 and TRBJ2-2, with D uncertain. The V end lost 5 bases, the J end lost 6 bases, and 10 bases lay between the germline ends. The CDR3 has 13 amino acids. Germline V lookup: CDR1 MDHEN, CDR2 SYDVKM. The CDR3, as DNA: TGTGCCAGCAGTAACCACATGGCCGGGGAGCTGTTTTTT. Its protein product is CASSNHMAGELFF. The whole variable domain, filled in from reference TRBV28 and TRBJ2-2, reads DVKVTQSSRYLVKRTGEKVFLECVQDMDHENMFWYRQDPGLGLRLIYFSYDVKMKEKGDIPEGYSVSREKKERFSLILESASTNQTSMYLCASSNHMAGELFFGEGSRLTVL.

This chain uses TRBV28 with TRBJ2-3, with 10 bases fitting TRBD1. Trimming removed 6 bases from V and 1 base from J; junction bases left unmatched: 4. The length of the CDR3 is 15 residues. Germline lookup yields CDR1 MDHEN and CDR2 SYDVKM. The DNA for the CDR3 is TGTGCCAGCAGACCGGGGACAGGGGGCACAGATACGCAGTATTTT. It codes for CASRPGTGGTDTQYF.

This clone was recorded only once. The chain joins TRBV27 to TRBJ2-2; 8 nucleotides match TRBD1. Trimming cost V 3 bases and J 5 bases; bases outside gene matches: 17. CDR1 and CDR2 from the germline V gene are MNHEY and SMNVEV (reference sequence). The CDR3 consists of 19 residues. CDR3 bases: TGTGCCAGCAGTTTCGTTAGTTTGAGGACAGGGATAGGTACCGGGGAGCTGTTTTTT. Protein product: CASSFVSLRTGIGTGELFF.

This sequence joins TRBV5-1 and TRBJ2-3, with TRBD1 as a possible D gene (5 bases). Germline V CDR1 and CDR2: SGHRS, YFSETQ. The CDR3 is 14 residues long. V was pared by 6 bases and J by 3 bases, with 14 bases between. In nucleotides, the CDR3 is TGCGCCAGCAATGAGGCAGGGTGGACAGATACGCAGTATTTT. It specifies CASNEAGWTDTQYF.

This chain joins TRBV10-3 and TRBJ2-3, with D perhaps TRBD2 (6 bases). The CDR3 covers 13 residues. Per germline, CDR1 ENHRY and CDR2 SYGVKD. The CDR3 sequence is CASRPSVPDTQYF. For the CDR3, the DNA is TGTGCATCCCGCCCTAGCGTTCCAGATACGCAGTATTTT.

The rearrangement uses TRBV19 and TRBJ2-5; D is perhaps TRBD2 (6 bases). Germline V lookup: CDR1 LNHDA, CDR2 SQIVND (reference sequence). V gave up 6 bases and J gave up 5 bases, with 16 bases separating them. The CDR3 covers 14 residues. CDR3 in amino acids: CASSVGLAGETQYF. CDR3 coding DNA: TGTGCCAGTAGCGTAGGACTGGCGGGGGAGACCCAGTACTTC.

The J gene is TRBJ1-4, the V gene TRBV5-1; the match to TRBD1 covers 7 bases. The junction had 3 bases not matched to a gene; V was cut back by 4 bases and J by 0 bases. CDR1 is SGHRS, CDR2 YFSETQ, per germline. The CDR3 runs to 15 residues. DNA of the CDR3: TGCGCCAGCAGCCGGACAGGCCCAACTAATGAAAAACTGTTTTTT. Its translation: CASSRTGPTNEKLFF.

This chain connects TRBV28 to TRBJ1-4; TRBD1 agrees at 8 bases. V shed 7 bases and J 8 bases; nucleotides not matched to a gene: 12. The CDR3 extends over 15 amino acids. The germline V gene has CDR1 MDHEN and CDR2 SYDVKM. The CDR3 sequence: CASTPGQGLGEKLFF. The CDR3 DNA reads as TGTGCCAGCACCCCCGGACAGGGATTAGGGGAAAAACTGTTTTTT.

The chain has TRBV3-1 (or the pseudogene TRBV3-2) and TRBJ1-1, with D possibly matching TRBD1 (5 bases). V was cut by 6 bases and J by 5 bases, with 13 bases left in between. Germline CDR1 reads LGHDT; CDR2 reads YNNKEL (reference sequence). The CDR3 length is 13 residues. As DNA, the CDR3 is TGTGCCAGCAGGCTCAGGGTGGGAACTGAAGCTTTCTTT. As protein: CASRLRVGTEAFF.

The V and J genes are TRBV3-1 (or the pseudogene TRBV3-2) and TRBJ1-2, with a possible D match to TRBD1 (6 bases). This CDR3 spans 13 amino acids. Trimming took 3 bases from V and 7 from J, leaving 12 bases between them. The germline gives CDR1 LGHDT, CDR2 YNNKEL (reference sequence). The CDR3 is CASSQGGAFGYTF. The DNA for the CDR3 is TGTGCCAGCAGCCAGGGGGGGGCGTTTGGCTACACCTTC.

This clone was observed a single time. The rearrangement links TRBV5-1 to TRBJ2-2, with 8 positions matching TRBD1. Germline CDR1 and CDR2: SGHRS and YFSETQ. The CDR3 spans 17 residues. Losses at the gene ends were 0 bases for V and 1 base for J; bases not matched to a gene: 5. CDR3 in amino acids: CASSLATGTGNTGELFF. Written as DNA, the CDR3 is TGCGCCAGCAGCTTGGCCACCGGGACAGGGAACACCGGGGAGCTGTTTTTT. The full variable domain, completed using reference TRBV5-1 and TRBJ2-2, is KAGVTQTPRYLIKTRGQQVTLSCSPISGHRSVSWYQQTPGQGLQFLFEYFSETQRNKGNFPGRFSGRQFSNSRSEMNVSTLELGDSALYLCASSLATGTGNTGELFFGEGSRLTVL.

This CDR3 is CAISASEGVYNEQFF. CDR3 nucleotides: TGTGCCATCAGTGCTAGTGAGGGGGTATACAATGAGCAGTTCTTC. V usage is TRBV10-3 and J usage is TRBJ2-1; D possibly corresponds to TRBD1 (6 bases). Trimming removed 4 bases from V and 4 bases from J, with 14 bases in between. This CDR3 has 15 residues. In germline, CDR1 is ENHRY, CDR2 SYGVKD.

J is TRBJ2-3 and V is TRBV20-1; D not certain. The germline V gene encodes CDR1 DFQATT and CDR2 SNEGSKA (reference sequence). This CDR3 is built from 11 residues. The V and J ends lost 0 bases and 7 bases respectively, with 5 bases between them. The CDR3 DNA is TGCAGTGCTAGAGATCCAAATACGCAGTATTTT. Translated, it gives CSARDPNTQYF.

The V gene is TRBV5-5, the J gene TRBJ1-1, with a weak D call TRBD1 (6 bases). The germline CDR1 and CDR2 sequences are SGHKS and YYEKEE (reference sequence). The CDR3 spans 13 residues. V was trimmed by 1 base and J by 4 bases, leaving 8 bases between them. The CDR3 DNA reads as TGTGCCAGCAGCTTGTACAGGGTCACTGAAGCTTTCTTT. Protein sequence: CASSLYRVTEAFF.

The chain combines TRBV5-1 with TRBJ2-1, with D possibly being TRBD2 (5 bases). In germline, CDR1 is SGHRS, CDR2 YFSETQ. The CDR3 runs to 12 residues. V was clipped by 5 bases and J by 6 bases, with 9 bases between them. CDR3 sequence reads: CASRTGFNEQFF. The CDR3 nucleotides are TGCGCCAGCAGAACGGGGTTCAATGAGCAGTTCTTC.